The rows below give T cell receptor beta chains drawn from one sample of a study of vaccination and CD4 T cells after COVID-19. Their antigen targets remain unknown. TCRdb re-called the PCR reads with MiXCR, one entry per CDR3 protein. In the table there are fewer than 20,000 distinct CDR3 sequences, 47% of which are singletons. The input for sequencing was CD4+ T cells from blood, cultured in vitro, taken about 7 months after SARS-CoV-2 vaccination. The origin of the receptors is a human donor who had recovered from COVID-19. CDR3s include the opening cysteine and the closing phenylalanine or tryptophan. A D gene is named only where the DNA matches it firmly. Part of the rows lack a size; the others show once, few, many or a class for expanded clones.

CDR3 protein: CASKTDRGDGYTF; CDR3 DNA: TGTGCCAGCAAAACGGACAGGGGCGATGGCTACACCTTC; J gene: TRBJ1-2; CDR3 length: 13; V gene: TRBV27; clone size: few; D gene: TRBD1
CDR3 protein: CASSYSSGTQETQYF; CDR3 DNA: TGTGCCAGCAGCTATTCCTCCGGGACGCAAGAGACCCAGTACTTC; J gene: TRBJ2-5; CDR3 length: 15; V gene: TRBV7-2; clone size: NA; D gene: NA
CDR3 protein: CASSRDSNSYEQYF; CDR3 DNA: TGTGCCAGCAGCCGTGACTCGAACTCCTACGAGCAGTACTTC; J gene: TRBJ2-7; CDR3 length: 14; V gene: TRBV7-2; clone size: few; D gene: NA
CDR3 protein: CASSIRVGRETQYF; CDR3 DNA: TGTGCCAGTAGTATACGGGTGGGGCGGGAGACCCAGTACTTC; J gene: TRBJ2-5; CDR3 length: 14; V gene: TRBV19; clone size: NA; D gene: NA
CDR3 protein: CSARASGVDQETQYF; CDR3 DNA: TGCAGTGCTAGAGCGTCAGGGGTGGACCAAGAGACCCAGTACTTC; J gene: TRBJ2-5; CDR3 length: 15; V gene: TRBV20-1; clone size: NA; D gene: NA
CDR3 protein: CASRPDGRFTEAFF; CDR3 DNA: TGTGCCAGCAGACCCGACGGACGATTCACTGAAGCTTTCTTT; J gene: TRBJ1-1; CDR3 length: 14; V gene: TRBV10-3; clone size: NA; D gene: NA
CDR3 protein: CASSPRQGGVEQYF; CDR3 DNA: TGTGCCAGCAGCCCGAGACAGGGAGGCGTCGAGCAGTACTTC; J gene: TRBJ2-7; CDR3 length: 14; V gene: TRBV11-2; clone size: NA; D gene: NA
CDR3 protein: CASSQTDTQYF; CDR3 DNA: TGTGCCAGCTCACAGACAGATACGCAGTATTTT; J gene: TRBJ2-3; CDR3 length: 11; V gene: TRBV18; clone size: NA; D gene: NA
CDR3 protein: CASSLRRDLSSGANVLTF; CDR3 DNA: TGTGCCAGCAGCTTACGACGGGACCTGAGCTCTGGGGCCAACGTCCTGACTTTC; J gene: TRBJ2-6; CDR3 length: 18; V gene: TRBV12-1; clone size: NA; D gene: NA
CDR3 protein: CASSLEILGQETQYF; CDR3 DNA: TGCGCCAGCAGCTTGGAGATTCTGGGACAAGAGACCCAGTACTTC; J gene: TRBJ2-5; CDR3 length: 15; V gene: TRBV5-1; clone size: NA; D gene: NA
CDR3 protein: CASSEGGLAGRYNEQFF; CDR3 DNA: TGTGCCAGCAGTGAAGGGGGCCTAGCGGGAAGGTACAATGAGCAGTTCTTC; J gene: TRBJ2-1; CDR3 length: 17; V gene: TRBV6-1; clone size: NA; D gene: TRBD2
CDR3 protein: CASSRVWARSYEQYF; CDR3 DNA: TGTGCCAGCAGCCGGGTCTGGGCCCGCTCCTACGAGCAGTACTTC; J gene: TRBJ2-7; CDR3 length: 15; V gene: TRBV11-2; clone size: few; D gene: NA
CDR3 protein: CSARGGRDAPETQYF; CDR3 DNA: TGCAGTGCTAGAGGGGGGCGGGATGCCCCAGAGACCCAGTACTTC; J gene: TRBJ2-5; CDR3 length: 15; V gene: TRBV20-1; clone size: NA; D gene: NA
CDR3 protein: CSVEGGQGANEQYF; CDR3 DNA: TGCAGCGTTGAAGGGGGACAGGGGGCAAACGAGCAGTACTTC; J gene: TRBJ2-7; CDR3 length: 14; V gene: TRBV29-1; clone size: NA; D gene: TRBD1
CDR3 protein: CASSVTGSSYYEQYF; CDR3 DNA: TGTGCCAGCAGTGTAACAGGGAGCTCCTACTACGAGCAGTACTTC; J gene: TRBJ2-7; CDR3 length: 15; V gene: TRBV27; clone size: NA; D gene: NA
CDR3 protein: CSVVLGKGTEAFF; CDR3 DNA: TGCAGCGTTGTCTTGGGGAAGGGCACTGAAGCTTTCTTT; J gene: TRBJ1-1; CDR3 length: 13; V gene: TRBV29-1; clone size: NA; D gene: NA
CDR3 protein: CSAPVEGSSTDTQYF; CDR3 DNA: TGCAGTGCTCCTGTGGAGGGGTCGAGCACAGATACGCAGTATTTT; J gene: TRBJ2-3; CDR3 length: 15; V gene: TRBV20-1; clone size: NA; D gene: NA
CDR3 protein: CSALGAGGETQYF; CDR3 DNA: TGCAGTGCTTTGGGAGCGGGAGGAGAGACCCAGTACTTC; J gene: TRBJ2-5; CDR3 length: 13; V gene: TRBV20-1; clone size: few; D gene: TRBD2
CDR3 protein: CATSAYGTSGRSSYNEQFF; CDR3 DNA: TGTGCCACCAGCGCTTACGGGACTAGCGGGCGGAGCTCCTACAATGAGCAGTTCTTC; J gene: TRBJ2-1; CDR3 length: 19; V gene: TRBV15; clone size: NA; D gene: TRBD2
CDR3 protein: CASNPHGGQWLFNEQFF; CDR3 DNA: TGTGCCAGCAATCCCCACGGGGGGCAGTGGTTGTTCAATGAGCAGTTCTTC; J gene: TRBJ2-1; CDR3 length: 17; V gene: TRBV27; clone size: NA; D gene: NA
CDR3 protein: CASSQVDILTYHEQYF; CDR3 DNA: TGCGCCAGCAGCCAAGTCGATATCCTTACTTATCACGAGCAGTACTTC; J gene: TRBJ2-7; CDR3 length: 16; V gene: TRBV4-1; clone size: NA; D gene: NA
CDR3 protein: CASSSDRRLYGYTF; CDR3 DNA: TGTGCCAGCAGTTCCGACAGACGATTATATGGCTACACCTTC; J gene: TRBJ1-2; CDR3 length: 14; V gene: TRBV28; clone size: NA; D gene: NA
CDR3 protein: CASSSYTSGDRNEQFF; CDR3 DNA: TGTGCCAGCAGCTCCTATACTAGCGGGGATAGGAATGAGCAGTTCTTC; J gene: TRBJ2-1; CDR3 length: 16; V gene: TRBV7-3; clone size: NA; D gene: TRBD2
CDR3 protein: CASSFGGDGSPLHF; CDR3 DNA: TGTGCCAGCAGTTTTGGGGGGGATGGGTCACCCCTCCACTTT; J gene: TRBJ1-6; CDR3 length: 14; V gene: TRBV27; clone size: few; D gene: NA
CDR3 protein: CASSSDRQSNEQFF; CDR3 DNA: TGTGCCAGCAGCTCGGACAGGCAAAGCAATGAGCAGTTCTTC; J gene: TRBJ2-1; CDR3 length: 14; V gene: TRBV7-9; clone size: NA; D gene: TRBD1
CDR3 protein: CASSVASGRQQYF; CDR3 DNA: TGTGCCAGCAGTGTGGCTAGCGGGAGACAGCAGTACTTC; J gene: TRBJ2-7; CDR3 length: 13; V gene: TRBV6-4; clone size: few; D gene: TRBD2
CDR3 protein: CASSPRRANTGELFF; CDR3 DNA: TGTGCCAGCAGCCCCCGCCGGGCGAACACCGGGGAGCTGTTTTTT; J gene: TRBJ2-2; CDR3 length: 15; V gene: TRBV7-8; clone size: medium-sized; D gene: NA
CDR3 protein: CSWGERDTQYF; CDR3 DNA: TGCAGTTGGGGGGAGCGAGATACGCAGTATTTT; J gene: TRBJ2-3; CDR3 length: 11; V gene: TRBV20-1; clone size: NA; D gene: NA
CDR3 protein: CATSTGQRDTEAFF; CDR3 DNA: TGTGCCACCAGCACGGGACAGAGGGACACTGAAGCTTTCTTT; J gene: TRBJ1-1; CDR3 length: 14; V gene: TRBV15; clone size: few; D gene: TRBD1
CDR3 protein: CASSLVQTETQYF; CDR3 DNA: TGTGCCAGCAGCTTGGTGCAGACAGAGACCCAGTACTTC; J gene: TRBJ2-5; CDR3 length: 13; V gene: TRBV7-2; clone size: NA; D gene: NA
CDR3 protein: CSASGQFGYYEQYF; CDR3 DNA: TGCAGTGCTAGCGGGCAGTTCGGGTACTACGAGCAGTACTTC; J gene: TRBJ2-7; CDR3 length: 14; V gene: TRBV20-1; clone size: few; D gene: NA
CDR3 protein: CASSYPIHSADTQYF; CDR3 DNA: TGTGCCAGCAGCTATCCCATACACTCTGCTGATACGCAGTATTTT; J gene: TRBJ2-3; CDR3 length: 15; V gene: TRBV7-8; clone size: NA; D gene: NA
CDR3 protein: CASTRAARGGSPLHF; CDR3 DNA: TGTGCCAGCACCCGCGCGGCTAGGGGAGGGTCACCCCTCCACTTT; J gene: TRBJ1-6; CDR3 length: 15; V gene: TRBV6-1; clone size: few; D gene: NA
CDR3 protein: CASSLVSGGGTEAFF; CDR3 DNA: TGTGCCAGCAGCTTAGTCTCAGGGGGCGGCACTGAAGCTTTCTTT; J gene: TRBJ1-1; CDR3 length: 15; V gene: TRBV7-2; clone size: NA; D gene: TRBD1
CDR3 protein: CSAGPTGAEQYF; CDR3 DNA: TGCAGTGCCGGCCCGACAGGGGCCGAGCAGTACTTC; J gene: TRBJ2-7; CDR3 length: 12; V gene: TRBV20-1; clone size: NA; D gene: TRBD1
CDR3 protein: CASSRRRTSTYEQYF; CDR3 DNA: TGTGCCAGCAGCCGCCGGAGGACTTCAACCTACGAGCAGTACTTC; J gene: TRBJ2-7; CDR3 length: 15; V gene: TRBV27; clone size: few; D gene: NA
CDR3 protein: CASSPRDRGPYGYTF; CDR3 DNA: TGCGCCAGCAGCCCTCGGGACAGGGGGCCCTATGGCTACACCTTC; J gene: TRBJ1-2; CDR3 length: 15; V gene: TRBV4-1; clone size: NA; D gene: TRBD1
CDR3 protein: CASTPEPRGGRGTQYF; CDR3 DNA: TGTGCCAGCACCCCCGAGCCGCGGGGGGGCCGAGGTACGCAGTATTTT; J gene: TRBJ2-3; CDR3 length: 16; V gene: TRBV7-2; clone size: few; D gene: TRBD2
CDR3 protein: CASSFSGTYQPQHF; CDR3 DNA: TGTGCCAGCAGTTTCTCGGGAACGTATCAGCCCCAGCATTTT; J gene: TRBJ1-5; CDR3 length: 14; V gene: TRBV12-3/TRBV12-4; clone size: NA; D gene: NA
CDR3 protein: CASTGRPYYGYTF; CDR3 DNA: TGTGCCAGCACGGGCAGGCCATACTATGGCTACACCTTC; J gene: TRBJ1-2; CDR3 length: 13; V gene: TRBV2; clone size: few; D gene: NA
CDR3 protein: CASSLRASGYTF; CDR3 DNA: TGTGCCAGCAGCCTACGGGCATCCGGCTACACCTTC; J gene: TRBJ1-2; CDR3 length: 12; V gene: TRBV7-9; clone size: NA; D gene: NA
CDR3 protein: CAGSLLGGLWNTEAFF; CDR3 DNA: TGTGCCGGCAGCTTATTGGGGGGGTTGTGGAACACTGAAGCTTTCTTT; J gene: TRBJ1-1; CDR3 length: 16; V gene: TRBV7-2; clone size: NA; D gene: NA